The clone carrying this T cell receptor (beta chain) came up a few times. This sample is part of a study of T-cell reconstitution after alpha-beta-depleted transplantation in children. The TCRbeta library was prepared with unique molecular identifiers. Using its own MiXCR run on the PCR reads, TCRdb lists one record per CDR3 protein. The sample holds approximately 490,000 distinct CDR3 sequences, under 15% seen once. V lost 3 bases, J lost 7 bases, and 4 bases stayed unmatched. Germline CDR1 reads KGHDR; CDR2 reads SFDVKD. CDR3 length equals 15 residues. Sample: PBMCs from the stem cell graft donor, taken from the stem cell graft. The receptor comes from a human donor who donated a stem cell graft to a child with combined immunodeficiency. J is TRBJ2-1 and V is TRBV24-1; 11 nucleotides match TRBD2. CDR3 sequence: CATSDTSGSSNEQFF. The CDR3 bases are TGTGCCACCAGTGATACTAGCGGGAGTAGTAATGAGCAGTTCTTC.